This entry lists 5 T cell receptor beta chains sequenced from one sample in a study of blood T cell repertoires in COVID-19. Libraries were prepared by immunoSEQ multiplex PCR; TCRdb keeps only in-frame clonotypes and omits some of them. This table has more than 300,000 clones, around nine tenths appearing once. Sequenced material: PBMCs or T cells enriched from blood (not recorded which). The receptors derive from a woman aged 25 to 39 who had been exposed to COVID-19.

V gene TRBV6-5 combines with J gene TRBJ1-1; D remains ambiguous. The germline V and J ends were trimmed by 9 bases and 4 bases, with 12 bases remaining between them. This CDR3 has 12 amino acids. Germline CDR1 MNHEY, CDR2 SVGAGI. Here the CDR3 reads CASSEVGTEAFF. In nucleotides, the CDR3 is TGTGCCAGTTCAGAGGTGGGCACTGAAGCTTTCTTT.

This sequence joins TRBV6-5 and TRBJ1-2, with D perhaps TRBD1 (5 bases). The CDR3 is 13 amino acids. V lost 0 bases and J 7 bases, leaving 9 bases between the germline ends. Per germline, CDR1 MNHEY and CDR2 SVGAGI. The CDR3 spells CASSYSGRPGYTF. The CDR3 bases are TGTGCCAGCAGTTACTCGGGGCGCCCTGGCTACACCTTC.

Only one count was recorded for this clone. The genes are TRBV5-1 and TRBJ1-2; 9 positions agree with TRBD1. This CDR3 contains 14 residues. J lost 6 bases, V lost 5 bases, and 8 bases had no gene match. Germline lookup yields CDR1 SGHRS and CDR2 YFSETQ. In DNA form, the CDR3 reads TGCGCCAGCAGGTCCAGGGACAGGGAAGATGGCTACACCTTC. It translates to CASRSRDREDGYTF.

The chain links TRBV6-5 to TRBJ1-2; D is unresolved. The germline CDR1 and CDR2 sequences are MNHEY and SVGAGI. The CDR3 totals 14 residues. V lost 3 bases to trimming and J lost 2 bases, with 10 bases between them. In DNA, the CDR3 is TGTGCCAGCAGTTATATGCGACTAAACTATGGCTACACCTTC. Protein product: CASSYMRLNYGYTF.

CDR3 amino acids: CASSPQDRRLTDTQYF. DNA of the CDR3: TGTGCCAGCTCACCACAGGACAGGCGCCTGACAGATACGCAGTATTTT. The V and J genes are TRBV18 and TRBJ2-3; 7 nucleotides match TRBD1. V lost 1 base and J lost 3; bases outside the gene matches: 7. The CDR3 sequence is 16 residues long. CDR1 KGHSH and CDR2 LQKENI come from the germline V gene.